Each of the 9 T cell receptor beta chains below was sequenced from the same sample in a study of cytomegalovirus exposure and HLA in healthy donors. The PCR was carried out with 60 Vbeta primers and 13 Jbeta primers. Data came from immunoSEQ multiplex PCR; TCRdb stores just in-frame clones and leaves some out. This sample carries some 120,000 clones, around two thirds of them seen once, and the ten largest clones take more than 8%. The sequenced sample consisted of PBMCs. Receptors were obtained from a woman aged 40 to 50 in good health and CMV-seropositive.

The chain uses TRBV4-3 and TRBJ2-5; 9 bases fit TRBD2. CDR1 is LGHNA, CDR2 YSLEER, per germline. The CDR3 consists of 17 residues. Trimming at V came to 0 bases and at J to 5 bases, leaving 10 bases not matched to a gene. This CDR3 is CASSQDPGGRAGETQYF. CDR3 sequence (DNA): TGCGCCAGCAGCCAAGATCCAGGCGGGAGGGCCGGGGAGACCCAGTACTTC.

The chain has TRBV4-1 and TRBJ2-5, with a weak D call TRBD1 (6 bases). Germline CDR1 MGHRA, CDR2 YSYEKL. The CDR3 length is 18 residues. Trimming stripped 1 base from V and 6 bases from J, with 24 bases between. CDR3: CASSQVGLQGRLEKTQYF. CDR3 DNA sequence: TGCGCCAGCAGCCAAGTAGGTCTACAGGGTCGGCTAGAGAAGACCCAGTACTTC.

This chain links TRBV6-6 with TRBJ1-4; D is possibly TRBD1 (5 bases). V was cut by 4 bases and J by 7 bases, with 19 bases left in between. CDR1 is MNHNY, CDR2 SVGAGI, per germline (reference sequence). The length of the CDR3 is 16 residues. CDR3 bases: TGTGCCAGCAGTTGGGGGGAACTGGGGAGGGGTGAAAAACTGTTTTTT. Translating gives CASSWGELGRGEKLFF.

The rearrangement joins TRBV27 to TRBJ1-4; TRBD1 is a possible D gene (5 bases). The V end lost 4 bases, the J end lost 3 bases, and 21 bases lay between the germline ends. Per germline, CDR1 MNHEY and CDR2 SMNVEV (reference sequence). CDR3 length: 18 amino acids. The CDR3 sequence is CASSSLSRAGWANEKLFF. CDR3 bases: TGTGCCAGCAGTTCACTCTCTCGCGCAGGGTGGGCTAATGAAAAACTGTTTTTT. Filled out from reference TRBV27 and TRBJ1-4, the complete variable domain reads EAQVTQNPRYLITVTGKKLTVTCSQNMNHEYMSWYRQDPGLGLRQIYYSMNVEVTDKGDVPEGYKVSRKEKRNFPLILESPSPNQTSLYFCASSSLSRAGWANEKLFFGSGTQLSVL.

Details on this clone: A read error may account for a junction end that differs from germline. The same CDR3 arises from other DNA sequences in this sample as well. The CDR3 loop reads CASSPRLAGVNTGELFF. The CDR3 DNA sequence: TGTGCCAGCAGCCCAAGACTAGCGGGGGTGAACACCGGGGAGCTATTTTTT. The chain employs TRBV7-9 and TRBJ2-2; 12 bases match TRBD2. CDR1 is SEHNR and CDR2 is FQNEAQ in the germline V gene (reference sequence). The CDR3 is 17 residues long.

The rearrangement uses TRBV7-3 and TRBJ1-3; possible D gene TRBD1, 5 bases. The CDR3 consists of 15 residues. Trimming removed 5 bases from V and 0 bases from J, with 11 bases in between. Germline loops: CDR1 SGHTA, CDR2 FQGTGA. CDR3 amino acids: CASSQDSDSGNTIYF. CDR3 sequence (DNA): TGTGCCAGCAGCCAAGACAGCGACTCTGGAAACACCATATATTTT.

This clone has only a few counts. The chain is built from TRBV4-2 and TRBJ2-6, with D perhaps matching TRBD2 (5 bases). In germline, CDR1 is LGHNA, CDR2 YNFKEQ. CDR3 length equals 16 residues. Trimming cost V 3 bases and J 2 bases, with 11 bases left between them. CDR3 DNA: TGTGCCAGCAGCCACCCCCAAGCGGCTGGGGCCAACGTCCTGACTTTC. Its protein is CASSHPQAAGANVLTF.

The chain carries TRBV11-2 and TRBJ2-1; 8 nucleotides align to TRBD1. Losses at the gene ends were 2 bases for V and 0 bases for J; bases not matched to a gene: 9. The CDR3 runs 18 residues. Germline-derived CDR1 and CDR2 are SGHAT and FQNNGV. CDR3 sequence: CASSLPTGALSSYNEQFF. The DNA of the CDR3 is TGTGCCAGCAGCTTACCGACAGGGGCATTGAGCTCCTACAATGAGCAGTTCTTC.

This chain connects TRBV7-8 to TRBJ2-3; 12 positions match TRBD2. Germline V gives CDR1 SGHVS, CDR2 FQNEAQ. The CDR3 is 16 residues long. Germline trimming cut 3 bases from V and 4 bases from J; bases unmatched to any gene: 5. The CDR3 is CASSFRLAGVADTQYF. CDR3 bases: TGTGCCAGCAGCTTCCGACTAGCGGGAGTAGCAGATACGCAGTATTTT. The variable domain in full, completed from reference TRBV7-8 and TRBJ2-3, reads GAGVSQSPRYKVAKRGQDVALRCDPISGHVSLFWYQQALGQGPEFLTYFQNEAQLDKSGLPSDRFFAERPEGSVSTLKIQRTQQEDSAVYLCASSFRLAGVADTQYFGPGTRLTVL.